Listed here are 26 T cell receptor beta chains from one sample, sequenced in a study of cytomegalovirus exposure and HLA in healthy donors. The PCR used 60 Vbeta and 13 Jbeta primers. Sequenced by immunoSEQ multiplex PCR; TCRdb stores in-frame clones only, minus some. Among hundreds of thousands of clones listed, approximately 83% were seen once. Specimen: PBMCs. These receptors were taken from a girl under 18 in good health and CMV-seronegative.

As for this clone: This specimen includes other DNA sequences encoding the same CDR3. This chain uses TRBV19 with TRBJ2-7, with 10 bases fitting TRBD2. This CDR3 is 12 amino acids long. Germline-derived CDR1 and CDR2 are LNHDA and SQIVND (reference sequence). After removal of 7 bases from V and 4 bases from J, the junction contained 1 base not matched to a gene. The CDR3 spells CASTSGSYEQYF. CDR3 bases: TGTGCCAGTACTAGCGGGAGTTACGAGCAGTACTTC.

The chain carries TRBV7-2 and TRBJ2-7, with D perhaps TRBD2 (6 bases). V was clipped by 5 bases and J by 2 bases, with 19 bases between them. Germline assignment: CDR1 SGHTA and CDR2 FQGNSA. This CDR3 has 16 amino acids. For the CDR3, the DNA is TGTGCCAGCAGCCGGGCGGGGCAGCCCGGACCCTACGAGCAGTACTTC. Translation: CASSRAGQPGPYEQYF.

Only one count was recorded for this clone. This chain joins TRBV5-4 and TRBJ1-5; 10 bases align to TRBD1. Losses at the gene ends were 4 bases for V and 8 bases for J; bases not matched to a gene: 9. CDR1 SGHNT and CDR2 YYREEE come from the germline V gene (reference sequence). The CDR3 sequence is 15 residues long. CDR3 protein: CASSKGQGREEPQHF. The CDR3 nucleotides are TGTGCCAGCAGCAAGGGACAGGGGAGAGAAGAGCCCCAGCATTTT.

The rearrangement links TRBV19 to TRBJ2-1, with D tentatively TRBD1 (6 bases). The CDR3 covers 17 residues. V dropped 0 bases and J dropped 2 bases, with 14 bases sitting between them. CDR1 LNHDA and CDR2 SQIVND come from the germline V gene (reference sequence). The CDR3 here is CASSIDPTGHPYNEQFF. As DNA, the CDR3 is TGTGCCAGTAGTATAGATCCGACGGGACACCCCTACAATGAGCAGTTCTTC.

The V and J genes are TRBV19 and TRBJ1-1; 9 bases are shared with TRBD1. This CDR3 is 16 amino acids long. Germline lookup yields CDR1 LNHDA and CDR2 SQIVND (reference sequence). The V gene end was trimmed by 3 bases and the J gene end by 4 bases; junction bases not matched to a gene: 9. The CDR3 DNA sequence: TGTGCCAGTAGTATCCTGGGACAGGGTAGAGCCACTGAAGCTTTCTTT. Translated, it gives CASSILGQGRATEAFF.

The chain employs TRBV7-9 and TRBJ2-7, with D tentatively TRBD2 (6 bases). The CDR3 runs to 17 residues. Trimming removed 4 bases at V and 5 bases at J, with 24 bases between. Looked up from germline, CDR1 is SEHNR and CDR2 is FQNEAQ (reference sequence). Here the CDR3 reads CASSYGLSRDLRDEQYF. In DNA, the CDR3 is TGTGCCAGCAGCTACGGGCTAAGCCGGGACTTAAGAGACGAGCAGTACTTC.

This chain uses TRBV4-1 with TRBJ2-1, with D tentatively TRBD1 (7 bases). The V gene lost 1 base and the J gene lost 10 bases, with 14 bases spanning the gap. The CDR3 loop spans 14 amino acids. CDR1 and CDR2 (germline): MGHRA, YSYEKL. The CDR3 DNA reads TGCGCCAGCAGCCAAGCAGGGGGGCCCCGGGAGCAGTTCTTC. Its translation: CASSQAGGPREQFF.

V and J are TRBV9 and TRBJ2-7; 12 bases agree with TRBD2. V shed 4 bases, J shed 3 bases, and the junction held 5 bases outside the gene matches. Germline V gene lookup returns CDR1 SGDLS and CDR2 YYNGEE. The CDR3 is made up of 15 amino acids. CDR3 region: CASSKGLAGIYEQYF. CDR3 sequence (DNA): TGTGCCAGCAGCAAGGGACTAGCGGGCATCTACGAGCAGTACTTC.

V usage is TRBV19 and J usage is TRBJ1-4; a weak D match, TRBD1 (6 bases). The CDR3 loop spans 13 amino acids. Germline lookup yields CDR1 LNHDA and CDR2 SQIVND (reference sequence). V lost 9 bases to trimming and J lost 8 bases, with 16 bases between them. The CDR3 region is CASSGAGGEKLFF. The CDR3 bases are TGTGCCAGCTCAGGGGCCGGGGGGGAAAAACTGTTTTTT.

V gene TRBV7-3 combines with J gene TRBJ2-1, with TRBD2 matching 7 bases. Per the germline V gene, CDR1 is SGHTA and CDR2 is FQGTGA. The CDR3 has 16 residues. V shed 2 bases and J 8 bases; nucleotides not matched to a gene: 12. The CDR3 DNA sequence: TGTGCCAGCAGCTTAGACCGCCGCGGGAGTGGGCATGAGCAGTTCTTC. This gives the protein CASSLDRRGSGHEQFF.

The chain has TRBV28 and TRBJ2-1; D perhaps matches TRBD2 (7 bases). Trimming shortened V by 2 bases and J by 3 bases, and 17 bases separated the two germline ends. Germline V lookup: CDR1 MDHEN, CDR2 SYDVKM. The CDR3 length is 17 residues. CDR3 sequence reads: CASSLMAGARGYNEQFF. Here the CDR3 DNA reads TGTGCCAGCAGTTTAATGGCGGGGGCGCGGGGCTACAATGAGCAGTTCTTC.

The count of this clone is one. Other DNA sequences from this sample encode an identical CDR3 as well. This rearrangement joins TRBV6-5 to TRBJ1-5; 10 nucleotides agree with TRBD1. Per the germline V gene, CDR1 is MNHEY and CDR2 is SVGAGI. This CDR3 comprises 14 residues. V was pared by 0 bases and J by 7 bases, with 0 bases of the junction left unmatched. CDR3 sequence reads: CASSYSTGGQPQHF. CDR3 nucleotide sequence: TGTGCCAGCAGTTACTCGACAGGGGGCCAGCCCCAGCATTTT.

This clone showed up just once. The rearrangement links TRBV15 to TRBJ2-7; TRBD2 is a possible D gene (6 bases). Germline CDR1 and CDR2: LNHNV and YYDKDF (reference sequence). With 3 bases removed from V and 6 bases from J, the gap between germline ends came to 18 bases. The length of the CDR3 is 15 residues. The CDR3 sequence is CATSRPPGSLSEQYF. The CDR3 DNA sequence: TGTGCCACCAGCAGGCCCCCCGGGAGTCTCAGCGAGCAGTACTTC.

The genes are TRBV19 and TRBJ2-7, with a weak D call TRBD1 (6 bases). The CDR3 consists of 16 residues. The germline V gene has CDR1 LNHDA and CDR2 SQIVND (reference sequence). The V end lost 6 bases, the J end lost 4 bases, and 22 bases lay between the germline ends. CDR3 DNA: TGTGCCAGTAGCGTGATAGGTCCCAGAAGGGGGTACGAGCAGTACTTC. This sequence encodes CASSVIGPRRGYEQYF.

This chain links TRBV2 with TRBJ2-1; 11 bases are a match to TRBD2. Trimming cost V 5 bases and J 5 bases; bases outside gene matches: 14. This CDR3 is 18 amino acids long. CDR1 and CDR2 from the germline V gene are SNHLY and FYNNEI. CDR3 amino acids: CASSLAGGTLPPDNEQFF. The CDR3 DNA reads TGTGCCAGCAGTTTAGCGGGAGGGACACTCCCTCCTGACAATGAGCAGTTCTTC.

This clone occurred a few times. CDR3 sequence reads: CASSLGLTYEQYF. The CDR3 DNA is TGTGCCAGCAGCTTAGGGCTCACCTACGAGCAGTACTTC. The chain carries TRBV11-2 and TRBJ2-7; D is ambiguous. Trimming took 1 base from V and 2 from J, leaving 6 bases between them. The germline gives CDR1 SGHAT, CDR2 FQNNGV. The CDR3 length is 13 residues.

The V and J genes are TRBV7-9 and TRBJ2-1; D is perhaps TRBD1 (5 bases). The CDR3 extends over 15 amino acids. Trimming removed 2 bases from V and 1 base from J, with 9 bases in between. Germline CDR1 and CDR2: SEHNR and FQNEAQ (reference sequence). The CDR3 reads CASSLPGKSYNEQFF. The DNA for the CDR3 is TGTGCCAGCAGCTTACCAGGGAAGTCCTACAATGAGCAGTTCTTC.

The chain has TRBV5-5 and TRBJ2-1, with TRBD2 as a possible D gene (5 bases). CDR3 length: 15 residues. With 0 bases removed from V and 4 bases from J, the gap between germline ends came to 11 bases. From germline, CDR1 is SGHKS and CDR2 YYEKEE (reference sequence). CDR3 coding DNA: TGTGCCAGCAGCTTGGCTGGAGGCCGGTACAATGAGCAGTTCTTC. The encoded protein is CASSLAGGRYNEQFF.

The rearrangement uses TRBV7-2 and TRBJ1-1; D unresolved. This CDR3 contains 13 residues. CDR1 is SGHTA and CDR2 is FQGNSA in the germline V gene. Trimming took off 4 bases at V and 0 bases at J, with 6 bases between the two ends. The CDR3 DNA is TGTGCCAGCAGCTCGGAGCTGAACACTGAAGCTTTCTTT. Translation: CASSSELNTEAFF.

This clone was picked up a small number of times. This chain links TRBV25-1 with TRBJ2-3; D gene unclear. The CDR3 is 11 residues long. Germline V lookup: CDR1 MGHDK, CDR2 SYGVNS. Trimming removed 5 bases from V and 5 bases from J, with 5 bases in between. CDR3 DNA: TGTGCCAGCAGTAGAGGAGATACGCAGTATTTT. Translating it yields CASSRGDTQYF.

For the CDR3, the DNA is TGTGCCAGCAGTGAAGGGGGGCAGGGGGACAATCAGCCCCAGCATTTT. It specifies CASSEGGQGDNQPQHF. The rearrangement links TRBV28 to TRBJ1-5; 7 bases are a match to TRBD1. CDR3 length equals 16 residues. Germline V gene sequence: CDR1 MDHEN, CDR2 SYDVKM. With V trimmed by 5 bases and J by 3 bases, 10 bases remained unmatched. Filled out from reference TRBV28 and TRBJ1-5, the complete variable domain reads DVKVTQSSRYLVKRTGEKVFLECVQDMDHENMFWYRQDPGLGLRLIYFSYDVKMKEKGDIPEGYSVSREKKERFSLILESASTNQTSMYLCASSEGGQGDNQPQHFGDGTRLSIL.

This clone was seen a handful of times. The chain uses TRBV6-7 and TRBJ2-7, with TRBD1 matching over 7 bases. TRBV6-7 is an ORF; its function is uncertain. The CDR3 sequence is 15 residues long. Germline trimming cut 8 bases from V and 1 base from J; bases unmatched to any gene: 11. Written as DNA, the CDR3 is TGTGCCAGCCCTTTTCTAACAGGGGAATCCTACGAGCAGTACTTC. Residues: CASPFLTGESYEQYF.

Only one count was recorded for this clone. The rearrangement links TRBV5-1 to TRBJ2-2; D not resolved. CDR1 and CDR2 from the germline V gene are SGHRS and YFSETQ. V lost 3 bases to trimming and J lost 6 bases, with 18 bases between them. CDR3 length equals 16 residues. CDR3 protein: CASSWASVVNSGELFF. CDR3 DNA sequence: TGCGCCAGCAGCTGGGCGAGTGTCGTTAATTCCGGGGAGCTGTTTTTT.

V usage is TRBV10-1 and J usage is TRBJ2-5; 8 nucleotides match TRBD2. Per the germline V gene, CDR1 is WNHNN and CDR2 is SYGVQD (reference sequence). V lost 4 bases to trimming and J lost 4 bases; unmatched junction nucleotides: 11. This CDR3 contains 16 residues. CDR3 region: CASSAARTSSTETQYF. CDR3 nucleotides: TGCGCCAGCAGTGCGGCCCGGACTAGCAGCACAGAGACCCAGTACTTC.

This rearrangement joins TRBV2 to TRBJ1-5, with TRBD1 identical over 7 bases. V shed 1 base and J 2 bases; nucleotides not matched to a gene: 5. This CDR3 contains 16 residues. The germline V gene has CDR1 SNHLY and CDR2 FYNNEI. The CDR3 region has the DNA TGTGCCAGCAGTGAAGGCGGGACAGCAGGCAATCAGCCCCAGCATTTT. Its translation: CASSEGGTAGNQPQHF.

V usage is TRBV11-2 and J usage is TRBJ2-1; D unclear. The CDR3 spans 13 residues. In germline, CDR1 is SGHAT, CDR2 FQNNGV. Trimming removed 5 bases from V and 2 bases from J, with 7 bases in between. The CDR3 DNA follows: TGTGCCAGCAGCCTTACACCCTACAATGAGCAGTTCTTC. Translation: CASSLTPYNEQFF.